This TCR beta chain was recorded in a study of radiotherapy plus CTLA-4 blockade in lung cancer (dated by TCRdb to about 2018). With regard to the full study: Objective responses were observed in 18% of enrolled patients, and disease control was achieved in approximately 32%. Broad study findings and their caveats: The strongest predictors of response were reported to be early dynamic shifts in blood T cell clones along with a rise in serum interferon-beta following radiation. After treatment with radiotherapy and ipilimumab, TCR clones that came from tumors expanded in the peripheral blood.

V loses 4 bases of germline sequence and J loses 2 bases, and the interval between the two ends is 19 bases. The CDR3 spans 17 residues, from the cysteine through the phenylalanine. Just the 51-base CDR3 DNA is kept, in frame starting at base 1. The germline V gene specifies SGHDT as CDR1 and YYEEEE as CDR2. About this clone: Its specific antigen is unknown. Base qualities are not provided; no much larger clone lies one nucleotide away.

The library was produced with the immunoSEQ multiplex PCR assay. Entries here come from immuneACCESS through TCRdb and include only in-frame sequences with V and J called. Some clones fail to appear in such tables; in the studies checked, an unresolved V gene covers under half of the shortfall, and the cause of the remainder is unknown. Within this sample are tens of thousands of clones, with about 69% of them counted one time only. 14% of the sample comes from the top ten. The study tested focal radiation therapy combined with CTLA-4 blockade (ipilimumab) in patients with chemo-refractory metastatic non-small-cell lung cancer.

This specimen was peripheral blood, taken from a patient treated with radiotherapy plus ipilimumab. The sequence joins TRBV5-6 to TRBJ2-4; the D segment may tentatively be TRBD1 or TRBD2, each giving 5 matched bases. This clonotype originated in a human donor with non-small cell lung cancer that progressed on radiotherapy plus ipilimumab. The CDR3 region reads CASSVYGTQSPKNIQYF. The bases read TGTGCCAGCAGCGTTTACGGGACCCAATCCCCCAAAAACATTCAGTACTTC.